The text below deals with one T cell receptor beta chain. V dropped 6 bases and J dropped 0 bases, with 12 bases sitting between them. This CDR3 contains 14 residues. The germline CDR1 and CDR2 sequences are MNHNS and SASEGT. The source of the sample is a study of cytomegalovirus exposure and HLA in healthy donors. The protocol was immunoSEQ multiplex PCR, while the TCRdb copy is restricted to in-frame clones and leaves out a portion. The repertoire consists of over 200,000 clones, with around 88% occurring once and the leading ten covering roughly 3%. The receptor was derived from a woman between 18 and 29 years old in good health and CMV-seronegative. Material for sequencing was PBMCs. The chain uses TRBV6-1 and TRBJ2-7, with D unclear. CDR3 loop: CASRRMASSYEQYF. CDR3 DNA sequence: TGTGCCAGCAGGCGGATGGCGAGCTCCTACGAGCAGTACTTC.